This T cell receptor (beta chain) was retrieved from a study of regulatory T cells in long-lasting Graves disease. Time point here: persistent/refractory GD, antithyroid drugs over 5 years with positive TRAb. Researchers made the TCR library from RNA that was extracted from PBMCs. Recruitment took place at an endocrinology department in Xi'an, China. iRepertoire HTBI primers and Arm-PCR of CDR3 regions built TCR beta libraries. MiXCR was run by TCRdb on the multiplex PCR reads, yielding one entry per CDR3 protein. Of about 470,000 distinct CDR3 sequences listed, roughly 21% were seen once; the top ten hold roughly 7.1%. Study outcomes and limitations: With a small sample size, accuracy may have been reduced.

Worth noting for this clonotype: Its antigen is unknown.

The sample here was peripheral blood mononuclear cells (PBMCs), taken when the disease was refractory, from a patient treated with antithyroid drugs. This receptor was obtained from a female donor with Graves disease.

CDR3 nucleotides: TGCAGTGCTAGTTTGCTAACCGGGGGTGAAGCTTTCTTT. Translated: CSASLLTGGEAFF. The rearrangement uses TRBV20-1 and TRBJ1-1; D might be TRBD1 (5 bases). The V end was cut by 3 bases, the J end by 7 bases, with 15 bases between. Germline V gives CDR1 DFQATT, CDR2 SNEGSKA (reference sequence). The CDR3 loop spans 13 amino acids.